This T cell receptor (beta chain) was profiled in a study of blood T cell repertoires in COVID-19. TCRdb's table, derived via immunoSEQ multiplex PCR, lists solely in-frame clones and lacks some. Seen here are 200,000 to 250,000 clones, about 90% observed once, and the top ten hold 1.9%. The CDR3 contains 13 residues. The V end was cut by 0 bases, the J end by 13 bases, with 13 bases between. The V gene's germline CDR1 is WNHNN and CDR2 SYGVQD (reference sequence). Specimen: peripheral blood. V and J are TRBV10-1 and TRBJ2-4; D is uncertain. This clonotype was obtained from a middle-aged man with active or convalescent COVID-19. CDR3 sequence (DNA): TGCGCCAGCAGTGAGTCGACCAGAGGCCCGCAGTACTTC. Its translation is CASSESTRGPQYF.